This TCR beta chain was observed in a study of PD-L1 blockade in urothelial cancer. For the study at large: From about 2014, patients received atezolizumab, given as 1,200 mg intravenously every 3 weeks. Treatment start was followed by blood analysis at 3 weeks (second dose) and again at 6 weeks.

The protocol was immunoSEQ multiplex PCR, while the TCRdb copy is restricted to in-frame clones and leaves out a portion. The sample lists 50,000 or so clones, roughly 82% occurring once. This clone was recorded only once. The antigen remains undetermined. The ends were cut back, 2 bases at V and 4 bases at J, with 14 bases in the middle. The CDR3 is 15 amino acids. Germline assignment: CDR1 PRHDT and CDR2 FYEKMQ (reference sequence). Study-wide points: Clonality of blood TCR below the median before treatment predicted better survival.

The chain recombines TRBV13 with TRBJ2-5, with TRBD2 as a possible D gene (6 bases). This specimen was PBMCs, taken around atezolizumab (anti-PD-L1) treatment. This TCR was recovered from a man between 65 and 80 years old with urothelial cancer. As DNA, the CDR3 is TGTGCCAGCAGCTTATCGGCGGAGGGGAGAGAGACCCAGTACTTC. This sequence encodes CASSLSAEGRETQYF.